These 19 T cell receptor beta chains were sequenced from one sample in a study of blood T cell repertoires in COVID-19. Method: immunoSEQ multiplex PCR; TCRdb's copy keeps in-frame clones and lacks some. This sample has some 220,000 clones, with over 90% found just once. The sample taken for sequencing was peripheral blood. Source of these receptors: a man aged 25-45 years with COVID-19, enrolled during active disease.

V gene TRBV4-1 combines with J gene TRBJ2-7; D is perhaps TRBD2 (5 bases). The CDR3 is 14 amino acids. V shed 4 bases and J shed 0 bases, with 10 bases lying between them. CDR1 and CDR2 (germline): MGHRA, YSYEKL. This chain's CDR3 is CASSPPGNSYEQYF. Written as DNA, the CDR3 is TGCGCCAGCAGCCCCCCCGGGAACTCCTACGAGCAGTACTTC.

This clone has more than one count but fewer than ten. This rearrangement joins TRBV5-6 to TRBJ2-7; 8 bases fit TRBD1. The CDR3 spans 14 residues. V trimming: 4 bases; J trimming: 3 bases; junction bases outside the gene matches: 6. Germline lookup yields CDR1 SGHDT and CDR2 YYEEEE. The CDR3 region is CASSLRGRHYEQYF. CDR3 DNA: TGTGCCAGCAGCCTCAGGGGGCGACACTACGAGCAGTACTTC.

The genes are TRBV6-5 and TRBJ1-5, with unresolved D. The V gene's germline CDR1 is MNHEY and CDR2 SVGAGI. The V gene lost 6 bases and the J gene lost 2 bases, with 11 bases spanning the gap. This CDR3 spans 14 amino acids. CDR3 sequence reads: CASSRGQGNQPQHF. CDR3 sequence (DNA): TGTGCCAGCAGCCGCGGGCAGGGCAATCAGCCCCAGCATTTT.

V usage is TRBV5-1 and J usage is TRBJ1-3; possible D gene TRBD1, 6 bases. Germline V gene lookup returns CDR1 SGHRS and CDR2 YFSETQ. V was cut by 0 bases and J by 1 base, with 8 bases left in between. This CDR3 region has 15 residues. The CDR3 DNA sequence: TGCGCCAGCAGCTTGGCCACAGGGTCTGGAAACACCATATATTTT. Protein product: CASSLATGSGNTIYF. Full variable domain (missing parts from reference TRBV5-1 and TRBJ1-3): KAGVTQTPRYLIKTRGQQVTLSCSPISGHRSVSWYQQTPGQGLQFLFEYFSETQRNKGNFPGRFSGRQFSNSRSEMNVSTLELGDSALYLCASSLATGSGNTIYFGEGSWLTVV.

J is TRBJ2-5 and V is TRBV7-2, with 8 bases fitting TRBD1. Unmatched junction bases numbered 14, after V lost 2 bases and J lost 3 bases. This CDR3 comprises 18 residues. Germline assignment: CDR1 SGHTA and CDR2 FQGNSA. As DNA, the CDR3 is TGTGCCAGCAGCTTAATTGGGGGGTTCAGGGGGCCCGAAGAGACCCAGTACTTC. Protein product: CASSLIGGFRGPEETQYF.

This clone was seen once. This chain joins TRBV9 and TRBJ2-4; D is unresolved. V gave up 0 bases and J gave up 4 bases, with 11 bases separating them. The germline V gene encodes CDR1 SGDLS and CDR2 YYNGEE. The CDR3 extends over 15 amino acids. CDR3 sequence: CASSVDAWPKNIQYF. The CDR3 DNA reads as TGTGCCAGCAGCGTAGATGCCTGGCCAAAAAACATTCAGTACTTC.

The J gene is TRBJ2-7, the V gene TRBV14; 9 bases fit TRBD1. The J segment lost 2 bases and the V segment lost 3 bases, leaving 8 bases of the junction unmatched. Germline assignment: CDR1 SGHDN and CDR2 FVKESK. This CDR3 is built from 16 residues. The CDR3 is CASSHSIGTGTYEQYF. The CDR3 nucleotides are TGTGCCAGCAGCCACAGTATCGGGACAGGGACCTACGAGCAGTACTTC. The whole variable domain, filled in from reference TRBV14 and TRBJ2-7, reads EAGVTQFPSHSVIEKGQTVTLRCDPISGHDNLYWYRRVMGKEIKFLLHFVKESKQDESGMPNNRFLAERTGGTYSTLKVQPAELEDSGVYFCASSHSIGTGTYEQYFGPGTRLTVT.

The chain couples TRBV5-1 to TRBJ1-3; D is ambiguous. Deletions cut 3 bases from V and 0 bases from J, with 10 bases between. Per the germline V gene, CDR1 is SGHRS and CDR2 is YFSETQ. This CDR3 is built from 15 residues. The CDR3 DNA reads as TGCGCCAGCAGCTCCGGCGAGGTCTCTGGAAACACCATATATTTT. Its protein is CASSSGEVSGNTIYF.

The sample holds one count of this clone. The chain combines TRBV20-1 with TRBJ2-7; TRBD1 matches 10 bases. Germline loops: CDR1 DFQATT, CDR2 SNEGSKA (reference sequence). There are 14 residues in the CDR3. The V segment lost 3 bases and the J segment 6 bases; nucleotides outside the gene matches: 8. Written as DNA, the CDR3 is TGCAGTGCTAGTGTTCGGACAGGGGGGGCCGAGCAGTACTTC. Its protein product is CSASVRTGGAEQYF.

The rearrangement links TRBV5-5 to TRBJ2-3; the D gene is possibly TRBD1 (6 bases). The CDR3 loop spans 14 amino acids. With 0 bases removed from V and 2 bases from J, the gap between germline ends came to 7 bases. Looked up from germline, CDR1 is SGHKS and CDR2 is YYEKEE (reference sequence). The chain's CDR3 is CASSLGDITDTQYF. The CDR3 DNA reads TGTGCCAGCAGCTTGGGGGACATCACAGATACGCAGTATTTT.

The J gene is TRBJ1-3, the V gene TRBV3-1 (or the pseudogene TRBV3-2); no clear D gene. V lost 4 bases, J lost 0 bases, and 7 bases lay in between. Germline V gives CDR1 LGHDT, CDR2 YNNKEL (reference sequence). The CDR3 covers 14 residues. CDR3 in DNA: TGTGCCAGCAGCCCCGAGAGCTCTGGAAACACCATATATTTT. Translated, it gives CASSPESSGNTIYF.

This CDR3 is CSVKGQQNEQFF. In DNA form, the CDR3 reads TGCAGCGTGAAGGGACAGCAAAATGAGCAGTTCTTC. The chain has TRBV29-1 and TRBJ2-1, with 7 bases matching TRBD1. Trimming cost V 6 bases and J 7 bases; bases outside gene matches: 6. The CDR3 totals 12 residues. Germline V CDR1 and CDR2: SQVTM, ANQGSEA.

The chain employs TRBV19 and TRBJ1-5, with D tentatively TRBD1 (5 bases). V was shortened by 5 bases and J by 7 bases, with 15 bases between the two germline ends. The CDR3 runs 14 residues. Germline lookup yields CDR1 LNHDA and CDR2 SQIVND (reference sequence). The CDR3, as DNA: TGTGCCAGTAGTCCGCTGGGGGGGAACCAGCCCCAGCATTTT. Amino acids: CASSPLGGNQPQHF.

The chain has TRBV4-1 and TRBJ1-1; D perhaps matches TRBD1 (5 bases). Deletions cut 5 bases from V and 3 bases from J, with 25 bases between. From germline, CDR1 is MGHRA and CDR2 YSYEKL. This CDR3 has 18 residues. The CDR3 region is CASSSPTRSGSRDTEAFF. The CDR3 nucleotides read TGCGCCAGCAGCTCACCCACCCGGTCAGGGTCTCGGGACACTGAAGCTTTCTTT.

The rearrangement uses TRBV18 and TRBJ2-3; 8 nucleotides align to TRBD2. Trimming cost V 1 base and J 2 bases; bases outside gene matches: 5. CDR3 size: 16 residues. The germline gives CDR1 KGHSH, CDR2 LQKENI. Here the CDR3 DNA reads TGTGCCAGCTCACCACGGGGCGGGGGGACCACAGATACGCAGTATTTT. Translated: CASSPRGGGTTDTQYF.

As concerns this clone: The germline gene is not matched at one end of the junction; a read error may be the cause. This chain uses TRBV2 with TRBJ1-6, with 8 bases matching TRBD1. Germline V CDR1 and CDR2: SNHLY, FYNNEI. This CDR3 is 12 amino acids long. CDR3 sequence: CASSTNPGTGPF. CDR3 coding DNA: TGTGCCAGCAGTACGAACCCCGGGACAGGCCCCTTT.

The CDR3 region is CASSSRQGTNEKLFF. In DNA, the CDR3 is TGTGCCAGCAGCTCAAGACAGGGGACTAATGAAAAACTGTTTTTT. V usage is TRBV13 and J usage is TRBJ1-4; 8 positions agree with TRBD1. After removal of 4 bases from V and 2 bases from J, the junction contained 3 bases not matched to a gene. The CDR3 runs to 15 residues. CDR1 is PRHDT, CDR2 FYEKMQ, per germline (reference sequence).

This clone was seen only once. The V and J genes are TRBV10-3 and TRBJ2-3; no definite D call. The CDR3 loop spans 12 amino acids. V was pared by 3 bases and J by 6 bases, with 7 bases between. CDR1 is ENHRY and CDR2 is SYGVKD in the germline V gene. CDR3 bases: TGTGCCATCAGTGATATAAGCGATACGCAGTATTTT. As protein: CAISDISDTQYF.

The V and J genes are TRBV5-4 and TRBJ2-1, with 8 positions matching TRBD2. Germline-derived CDR1 and CDR2 are SGHNT and YYREEE (reference sequence). With 4 bases clipped from V and 9 bases from J, the junction kept 9 bases outside the gene matches. CDR3 length equals 14 residues. The CDR3 reads CASSRTTSGGEQFF. CDR3 nucleotide sequence: TGTGCCAGCAGCCGAACCACTAGCGGCGGTGAGCAGTTCTTC.